This T cell receptor beta chain derives from a study of response to subunit inactivated influenza vaccine. This clonotype was counted only a few times. V lost 3 bases, J lost 13 bases, and 15 bases stayed unmatched. This CDR3 spans 14 amino acids. CDR1 is SQVTM and CDR2 is ANQGSEA in the germline V gene. TCRdb used MiXCR to reprocess the RT-PCR reads, holding one entry per CDR3 protein. The sample carries 430,000 or so distinct CDR3 sequences, approximately 11% recorded once. The TCR originated in a middle-aged man who received an inactivated influenza vaccine. The specimen was PBMCs from blood, collected roughly 47 days after vaccination. The chain carries TRBV29-1 and TRBJ2-1, with TRBD2 identical over 7 bases. CDR3 amino acids: CSVDRRLAVNGQFF. In nucleotides, the CDR3 is TGCAGCGTTGACCGACGACTAGCAGTTAACGGTCAGTTCTTC.